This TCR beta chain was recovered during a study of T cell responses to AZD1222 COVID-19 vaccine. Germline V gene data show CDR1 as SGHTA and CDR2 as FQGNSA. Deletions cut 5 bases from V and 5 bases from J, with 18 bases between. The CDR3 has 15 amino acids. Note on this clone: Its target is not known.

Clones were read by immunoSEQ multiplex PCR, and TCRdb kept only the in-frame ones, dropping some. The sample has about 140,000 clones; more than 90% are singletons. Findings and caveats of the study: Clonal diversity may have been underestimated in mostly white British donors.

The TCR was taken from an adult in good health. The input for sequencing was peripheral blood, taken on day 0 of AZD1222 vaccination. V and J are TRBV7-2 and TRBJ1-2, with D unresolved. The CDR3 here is CASSPLTRGEYGYTF. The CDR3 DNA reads TGTGCCAGCAGCCCCCTCACCCGCGGGGAGTATGGCTACACCTTC.